The rows below give T cell receptor beta chains drawn from one sample of a study of shared clonotypes between healthy human individuals. Assay: immunoSEQ multiplex PCR; the TCRdb copy retains only in-frame clones and omits some. This table holds approximately 2,300,000 clones, 80% to 95% found once. What was sequenced was naive CD4+ T cells from PBMCs. Receptors originate from a man aged 18 to 29 in good health. Some clones in this sample may be carry-over from other donors' samples. Each CDR3 is given with its conserved first and last residue. Each record gives: V gene, D gene, clone size, J gene, CDR3 protein, CDR3 DNA. A D gene is named only where the DNA matches it firmly. Clone size is not always given. Where it is, it says once, few, many or a class for expanded clones.

V gene: TRBV29-1
D gene: .
clone size: .
J gene: TRBJ2-1
CDR3 protein: CSVEDLILVEDEQFF
CDR3 DNA: TGCAGCGTTGAAGATCTCATCCTAGTTGAGGATGAGCAGTTCTTC

V gene: TRBV2
D gene: TRBD1
clone size: .
J gene: TRBJ1-6
CDR3 protein: CASSVSGQGVNSPLHF
CDR3 DNA: TGTGCCAGCAGTGTGTCCGGACAGGGTGTAAATTCACCCCTCCACTTT

V gene: TRBV6-1
D gene: TRBD1
clone size: .
J gene: TRBJ2-1
CDR3 protein: CASSEGQGVIKGNEQFF
CDR3 DNA: TGTGCCAGCAGTGAGGGACAGGGAGTTATCAAAGGCAATGAGCAGTTCTTC

V gene: TRBV19
D gene: TRBD1
clone size: .
J gene: TRBJ1-5
CDR3 protein: CASSTKGDRGWNQPQHF
CDR3 DNA: TGTGCCAGTAGTACTAAGGGGGACAGGGGGTGGAATCAGCCCCAGCATTTT

V gene: TRBV25-1
D gene: .
clone size: .
J gene: TRBJ2-3
CDR3 protein: CASSDQGLVLGSQYF
CDR3 DNA: TGTGCCAGCAGTGACCAGGGGCTAGTACTCGGATCGCAGTATTTT

V gene: TRBV11-1
D gene: .
clone size: once
J gene: TRBJ2-5
CDR3 protein: CASSGRRGETQYF
CDR3 DNA: TGTGCCAGCAGCGGGAGGAGAGGGGAGACCCAGTACTTC

V gene: TRBV2
D gene: .
clone size: once
J gene: TRBJ1-4
CDR3 protein: CASSVVGGGEKLFF
CDR3 DNA: TGTGCCAGCAGCGTAGTCGGGGGCGGTGAAAAACTGTTTTTT

V gene: TRBV5-1
D gene: .
clone size: .
J gene: TRBJ1-2
CDR3 protein: CASSLGHGYNYGYTF
CDR3 DNA: TGCGCCAGCAGCTTGGGGCACGGTTACAACTATGGCTACACCTTC

V gene: TRBV5-1
D gene: .
clone size: .
J gene: TRBJ1-2
CDR3 protein: CASSPDVRGNYGYTF
CDR3 DNA: TGCGCCAGCAGCCCGGACGTCAGGGGAAACTATGGCTACACCTTC

V gene: TRBV29-1
D gene: TRBD2
clone size: once
J gene: TRBJ2-1
CDR3 protein: CSVERTSGPYNEQFF
CDR3 DNA: TGCAGCGTTGAGAGGACTAGCGGACCCTACAATGAGCAGTTCTTC

V gene: TRBV19
D gene: TRBD2
clone size: .
J gene: TRBJ2-2
CDR3 protein: CASSIPLAGGTGELFF
CDR3 DNA: TGTGCCAGTAGTATTCCCCTAGCGGGAGGGACCGGGGAGCTGTTTTTT

V gene: TRBV28
D gene: .
clone size: .
J gene: TRBJ2-1
CDR3 protein: CASSLRNEQFF
CDR3 DNA: TGTGCCAGCAGTTTGAGGAATGAGCAGTTCTTC

V gene: TRBV28
D gene: TRBD1
clone size: .
J gene: TRBJ1-2
CDR3 protein: CASSLEFGQGAYGYTF
CDR3 DNA: TGTGCCAGCAGTTTGGAGTTCGGACAGGGGGCCTATGGCTACACCTTC

V gene: TRBV6-5
D gene: TRBD1
clone size: once
J gene: TRBJ2-7
CDR3 protein: CASSYSIRTGGYEQYF
CDR3 DNA: TGTGCCAGCAGTTACTCGATTCGGACAGGGGGCTACGAGCAGTACTTC

V gene: TRBV5-1
D gene: .
clone size: .
J gene: TRBJ2-3
CDR3 protein: CASRATAGTDTQYF
CDR3 DNA: TGCGCCAGCAGGGCTACTGCCGGCACAGATACGCAGTATTTT

V gene: TRBV18
D gene: .
clone size: .
J gene: TRBJ2-7
CDR3 protein: CASSRGREYEQYF
CDR3 DNA: TGTGCCAGCTCACGAGGCCGGGAATACGAGCAGTACTTC

V gene: TRBV5-1
D gene: TRBD1
clone size: .
J gene: TRBJ2-5
CDR3 protein: CATYMGTGLQETQYF
CDR3 DNA: TGCGCCACCTACATGGGGACAGGGCTTCAAGAGACCCAGTACTTC

V gene: TRBV4-2
D gene: .
clone size: once
J gene: TRBJ2-7
CDR3 protein: CASSQELKGEEQYF
CDR3 DNA: TGTGCCAGCAGCCAAGAACTTAAGGGTGAAGAGCAGTACTTC

V gene: TRBV27
D gene: TRBD2
clone size: .
J gene: TRBJ2-1
CDR3 protein: CASRPISGGHYNEQFF
CDR3 DNA: TGTGCCAGCAGACCAATCAGCGGGGGACACTACAATGAGCAGTTCTTC

V gene: TRBV7-2
D gene: TRBD1
clone size: .
J gene: TRBJ1-4
CDR3 protein: CASSLAGQGTEKLFF
CDR3 DNA: TGTGCCAGCAGCTTAGCCGGACAGGGCACAGAAAAACTGTTTTTT

V gene: TRBV2
D gene: .
clone size: .
J gene: TRBJ1-1
CDR3 protein: CASRWEGPVNTEAFF
CDR3 DNA: TGTGCCAGCAGGTGGGAAGGACCGGTGAACACTGAAGCTTTCTTT

V gene: TRBV7-9
D gene: TRBD2
clone size: .
J gene: TRBJ2-7
CDR3 protein: CASSFKTASGIYEQYF
CDR3 DNA: TGTGCCAGCAGCTTTAAAACCGCTAGCGGGATCTACGAGCAGTACTTC

V gene: TRBV7-3
D gene: .
clone size: .
J gene: TRBJ1-1
CDR3 protein: CASSLIGGDTEAFF
CDR3 DNA: TGTGCCAGCAGCTTAATTGGGGGGGACACTGAAGCTTTCTTT

V gene: TRBV4-1
D gene: .
clone size: .
J gene: TRBJ1-5
CDR3 protein: CASSRSMSNQPQHF
CDR3 DNA: TGCGCCAGCAGCCGTTCCATGAGCAATCAGCCCCAGCATTTT

V gene: TRBV5-1
D gene: .
clone size: .
J gene: TRBJ2-2
CDR3 protein: CASSVDGNTGELFF
CDR3 DNA: TGCGCCAGCAGCGTGGACGGAAACACCGGGGAGCTGTTTTTT

V gene: TRBV5-1
D gene: TRBD1
clone size: few
J gene: TRBJ2-5
CDR3 protein: CASSSGTGAETQYF
CDR3 DNA: TGCGCCAGCAGCTCCGGGACAGGGGCGGAGACCCAGTACTTC

V gene: TRBV5-4
D gene: TRBD2
clone size: once
J gene: TRBJ2-1
CDR3 protein: CASSIKLGLAGLQFF
CDR3 DNA: TGTGCCAGCAGCATTAAATTGGGACTAGCGGGACTTCAGTTCTTC

V gene: TRBV4-1
D gene: .
clone size: .
J gene: TRBJ2-7
CDR3 protein: CASSQEGTLTYEQYF
CDR3 DNA: TGCGCCAGCAGCCAAGAGGGAACACTAACATACGAGCAGTACTTC

V gene: TRBV18
D gene: TRBD1
clone size: .
J gene: TRBJ1-2
CDR3 protein: CASSLGQGDYGYTF
CDR3 DNA: TGTGCCAGCTCACTCGGACAGGGGGACTATGGCTACACCTTC

V gene: TRBV7-6
D gene: .
clone size: .
J gene: TRBJ2-5
CDR3 protein: CASSLVASDAETQYF
CDR3 DNA: TGTGCCAGCAGCTTAGTTGCTAGCGACGCAGAGACCCAGTACTTC

V gene: TRBV5-6
D gene: TRBD1
clone size: .
J gene: TRBJ1-1
CDR3 protein: CASSRDRGHLNTEAFF
CDR3 DNA: TGTGCCAGCAGCCGGGACAGGGGACATCTGAACACTGAAGCTTTCTTT

V gene: TRBV5-6
D gene: .
clone size: .
J gene: TRBJ2-7
CDR3 protein: CASSRGHEQYF
CDR3 DNA: TGTGCCAGCAGCCGCGGTCACGAGCAGTACTTC

V gene: TRBV5-4
D gene: TRBD1
clone size: .
J gene: TRBJ1-5
CDR3 protein: CASSSGTGDGSNQPQHF
CDR3 DNA: TGTGCCAGCAGCTCCGGGACAGGGGATGGTAGCAATCAGCCCCAGCATTTT

V gene: TRBV6-1
D gene: .
clone size: .
J gene: TRBJ2-7
CDR3 protein: CASSVQGRNYEQYF
CDR3 DNA: TGTGCCAGCTCCGTCCAGGGACGGAACTACGAGCAGTACTTC

V gene: TRBV28
D gene: .
clone size: .
J gene: TRBJ1-1
CDR3 protein: CASSSQGLNTEAFF
CDR3 DNA: TGTGCCAGCAGCTCTCAGGGTTTGAACACTGAAGCTTTCTTT

V gene: TRBV9
D gene: .
clone size: .
J gene: TRBJ2-5
CDR3 protein: CASSVNSLAGQETQYF
CDR3 DNA: TGTGCCAGCAGCGTAAACAGTCTAGCAGGGCAAGAGACCCAGTACTTC

V gene: TRBV6-6
D gene: .
clone size: .
J gene: TRBJ2-7
CDR3 protein: CASRLQGTGTYEQYF
CDR3 DNA: TGTGCCAGCAGACTACAAGGGACTGGAACATACGAGCAGTACTTC

V gene: TRBV18
D gene: TRBD1
clone size: .
J gene: TRBJ1-1
CDR3 protein: CASSPQGGAHTEAFF
CDR3 DNA: TGTGCCAGCTCACCCCAGGGGGGTGCGCACACTGAAGCTTTCTTT

V gene: TRBV28
D gene: .
clone size: .
J gene: TRBJ2-3
CDR3 protein: CASSLDDSLGDTDTQYF
CDR3 DNA: TGTGCCAGCAGTTTAGACGACAGTCTTGGGGACACAGATACGCAGTATTTT

V gene: TRBV4-2
D gene: TRBD1
clone size: .
J gene: TRBJ1-1
CDR3 protein: CASSQKYGTGGGPEAFF
CDR3 DNA: TGTGCCAGCAGCCAAAAATATGGGACAGGGGGCGGGCCTGAAGCTTTCTTT

V gene: TRBV28
D gene: .
clone size: .
J gene: TRBJ2-1
CDR3 protein: CASSLVGHWSNEQFF
CDR3 DNA: TGTGCCAGCAGTTTGGTTGGGCACTGGAGTAATGAGCAGTTCTTC

V gene: TRBV28
D gene: .
clone size: .
J gene: TRBJ1-3
CDR3 protein: CASSPSPSGNTIYF
CDR3 DNA: TGTGCCAGCAGTCCATCCCCCTCTGGAAACACCATATATTTT

V gene: TRBV28
D gene: .
clone size: once
J gene: TRBJ2-2
CDR3 protein: CASTPLQYTGELFF
CDR3 DNA: TGTGCCAGCACTCCCCTCCAGTACACCGGGGAGCTGTTTTTT